The sequence of this T cell receptor (beta chain) was determined in a study of vaccination and CD4 T cells after COVID-19. The CDR3 loop spans 14 amino acids. Specified treatment: roughly nine-day PBMC culture with coronavirus spike peptide pools or control peptides (ViraFEST assay). The Oncomine TCR Beta short-read assay sequenced DNA from cultured CD4+ T cells. MiXCR, applied by TCRdb to the PCR reads, yields one record per CDR3 protein. The table lists about 14,000 distinct CDR3 sequences, roughly 61% of them singletons. About this clonotype itself: Its antigen is still unknown. Mismatch with germline at one junction end may stem from a read error.

The J gene is TRBJ1-6, the V gene TRBV12-3 or TRBV12-4; D unclear. This receptor was taken from a human donor who had recovered from COVID-19. Sequencing was performed on CD4+ T cells from blood, cultured in vitro. CDR3 coding DNA: TGCGCCAGCAGTCCCCGGCTAGGGAATTCACCCCTCCACTTT. It translates to CASSPRLGNSPLHF.